The sequence of this T cell receptor beta chain was determined in a study of blood T cell repertoires in COVID-19. Sequenced by immunoSEQ multiplex PCR; TCRdb stores in-frame clones only, minus some. The sample yields around 62,000 clones, 85% seen once. The receptor comes from a man in his fifties with acute or convalescent COVID-19. Source material: peripheral blood.

As DNA, the CDR3 is TGTGCCATCAGTGAGTATCGGGGAGCTAACTATGGCTACACCTTC. Protein product: CAISEYRGANYGYTF. The genes are TRBV10-3 and TRBJ1-2; D not certain. Germline assignment: CDR1 ENHRY and CDR2 SYGVKD. This CDR3 contains 15 residues. V shed 1 base and J shed 0 bases, with 9 bases lying between them.